The T cell receptor beta chain under discussion was sequenced for a study of shared clonotypes between healthy human individuals. Study summary: Donor composition was a couple of women and a few men, aged 18 to 49. Whole-study findings and limits: Naive CD4 clonotypes were shared across a few donors at roughly 5.3%.

Note on this clone: Its target is unknown.

The test was conducted at deep level. Genomic DNA of each subset was evenly split across several immunoSEQ plates. Profiled with immunoSEQ multiplex PCR; TCRdb holds only in-frame clones, not every one. The data hold under 650,000 clones, with 90% to 97% observed a single time. Trimming removed 3 bases from V and 6 bases from J, with 10 bases in between. Germline-derived CDR1 and CDR2 are SGHRS and YFSETQ. The CDR3 length is 12 residues. Sequencing was done on a sample of naive CD4+ T cells sorted from blood. The subset denotes: CD45RA+ positively selected. The clonotype was recovered from a woman between 25 and 40 years old in good health. The chain carries TRBV5-1 and TRBJ2-7, with no clear D. The CDR3 is CASSSGPGEQYF. CDR3 in DNA: TGCGCCAGCAGCTCGGGCCCGGGCGAGCAGTACTTC.